This T cell receptor beta chain is drawn from a study of cytomegalovirus exposure and HLA in healthy donors. Study-level findings and limits: First-cohort TCR clusters tended to co-occur in the 90 to 150 validation repertoires, a later analysis found. The study recorded 150 to 200 TCR beta chains that were cytomegalovirus-associated. Rarity characterized most TCR sequences, yet some public TCRs appeared in many donors. In vitro experiments confirmed that a few CMV-associated chains were specific for CMV antigens.

Clones were sequenced by immunoSEQ multiplex PCR, and TCRdb holds only the in-frame ones, with some missing. The table includes roughly 250,000 clones, approximately 86% detected once. Concerning this clone: What it binds is not known.

The J segment lost 5 bases and the V segment lost 2 bases, leaving 12 bases of the junction unmatched. The CDR3 extends over 17 amino acids. Germline V gives CDR1 SEHNR, CDR2 FQNEAQ (reference sequence). Sample: PBMCs. V is TRBV7-9 and J is TRBJ2-7; 10 bases map to TRBD2. The sequence was obtained from a woman younger than 45 in good health and CMV-seropositive. In DNA form, the CDR3 reads TGTGCCAGCAGCTTACTTGGGGGGACTAGCGAGAAACACGAGCAGTACTTC. Protein: CASSLLGGTSEKHEQYF.